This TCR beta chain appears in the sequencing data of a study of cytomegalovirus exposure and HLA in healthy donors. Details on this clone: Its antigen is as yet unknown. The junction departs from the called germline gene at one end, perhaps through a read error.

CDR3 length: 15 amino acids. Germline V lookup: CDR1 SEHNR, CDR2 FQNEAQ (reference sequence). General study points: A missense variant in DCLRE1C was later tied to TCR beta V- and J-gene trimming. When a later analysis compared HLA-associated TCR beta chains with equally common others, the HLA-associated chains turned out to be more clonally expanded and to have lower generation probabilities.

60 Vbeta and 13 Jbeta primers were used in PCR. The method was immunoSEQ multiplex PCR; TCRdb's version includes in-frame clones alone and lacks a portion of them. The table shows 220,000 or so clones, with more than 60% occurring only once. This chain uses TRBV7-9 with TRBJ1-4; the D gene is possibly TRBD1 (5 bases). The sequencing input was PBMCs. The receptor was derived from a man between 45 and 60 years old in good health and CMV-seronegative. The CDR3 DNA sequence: TGTGCCAGCAGTTTAGGGGAGAGAACTAATGAAAAACTGTTTTTT. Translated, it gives CASSLGERTNEKLFF. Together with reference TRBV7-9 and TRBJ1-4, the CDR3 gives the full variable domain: DTGVSQNPRHKITKRGQNVTFRCDPISEHNRLYWYRQTLGQGPEFLTYFQNEAQLEKSRLLSDRFSAERPKGSFSTLEIQRTEQGDSAMYLCASSLGERTNEKLFFGSGTQLSVL.